This T cell receptor beta chain appears in the sequencing data of a study of early T cells in non-severe SARS-CoV-2 infection (dated by TCRdb to the early 2020s). General notes on the study: TCR sequencing used bulk RNA from unsorted whole blood, so alpha and beta chains could not be paired. Paper-wide results and their limitations: VDJdb matching was skewed toward anti-spike CD8 responses, so virus-specific expansions were likely underestimated and private and CD4 specificities were missed.

This was a case-control study nested in a cohort of healthcare workers in London, UK, who had nasopharyngeal swab PCR tests and blood samples taken every week. Healthcare workers were recruited during the week of the UK lockdown, between 23 and 31 March 2020, and followed weekly for up to about 15 weeks. The method behind the library was 5' RACE. Reads for this sample came from a NextSeq 500. To correct for sequencing error and PCR bias, the TCR library protocol tagged individual cDNA molecules with unique molecular identifiers. Both TCR alpha and beta chains were sequenced, and tight co-correlation was observed between alpha and beta sequence abundances in each sample. The paper's data handling went like this. V gene, J gene and CDR3 annotation of TCR sequences was performed with Decombinator V4. Expanded TCRs were defined as changing significantly between any two time points under a Poisson model with p below 0.0001. TCR abundances were normalised to the total number of TCRs sequenced per sample and were expressed as counts per million. VDJdb, accessed 1 November 2021, was searched for CMV, EBV and SARS-CoV-2 annotated TCRs, excluding TCRs annotated for multiple antigens. In TCRdb, the public reads were trimmed at Q25 with fastp and aligned with MiXCR, with productive beta chains retained. Merged by CDR3 protein, the rows form single entries marked with the most common genes and DNA. TCRdb, not the authors, supplied the V and J calls. Recorded for this sample are roughly 70,000 distinct CDR3 sequences; roughly 18% of them occurred a single time. The ten largest make up roughly 10% of the sample.

In the case of this clonotype: It has no known antigen specificity. No per-base quality is available; no much larger clone lies one base away.

The sample here was whole blood, taken at baseline. This TCR came from an adult who was a healthcare worker with PCR-confirmed SARS-CoV-2 infection or an uninfected control (not recorded which).

The CDR3 protein: CASSTARGNEQFF. The DNA reads TGTGCCAGCAGCACGGCCAGGGGGAATGAGCAGTTCTTC. Recombination connected TRBV6-5 to TRBJ2-1, with 7 central nucleotides matching TRBD1. Measured from the cysteine to the phenylalanine, the CDR3 is 13 residues long. CDR3 DNA only is kept here, 39 bases in frame from base 1. Clipping removes 6 bases from V and 7 bases from J, with 6 as the unmatched junction base count. Taken from the germline V gene, the CDR1 and CDR2 loops are MNHEY and SVGAGI.